This T cell receptor (beta chain) came from a study of T cell changes during pregnancy in multiple sclerosis. Data came from immunoSEQ multiplex PCR; TCRdb stores just in-frame clones and leaves some out. This sample has under 95,000 clones; 90% to 95% occur once, and the top ten carry around 1.8%. The clonotype comes from a female donor in good health, enrolled as a control in a pregnancy study. Material: peripheral blood, obtained after pregnancy.

The CDR3 here is CASSQGLGTDTQYF. The CDR3 DNA reads as TGTGCCAGCAGCCAGGGACTGGGCACAGATACGCAGTATTTT. The chain carries TRBV5-6 and TRBJ2-3; weak D call: TRBD2 (6 bases). The CDR3 is 14 amino acids. The germline CDR1 and CDR2 sequences are SGHDT and YYEEEE. Deletions cut 4 bases from V and 1 base from J, with 10 bases between.